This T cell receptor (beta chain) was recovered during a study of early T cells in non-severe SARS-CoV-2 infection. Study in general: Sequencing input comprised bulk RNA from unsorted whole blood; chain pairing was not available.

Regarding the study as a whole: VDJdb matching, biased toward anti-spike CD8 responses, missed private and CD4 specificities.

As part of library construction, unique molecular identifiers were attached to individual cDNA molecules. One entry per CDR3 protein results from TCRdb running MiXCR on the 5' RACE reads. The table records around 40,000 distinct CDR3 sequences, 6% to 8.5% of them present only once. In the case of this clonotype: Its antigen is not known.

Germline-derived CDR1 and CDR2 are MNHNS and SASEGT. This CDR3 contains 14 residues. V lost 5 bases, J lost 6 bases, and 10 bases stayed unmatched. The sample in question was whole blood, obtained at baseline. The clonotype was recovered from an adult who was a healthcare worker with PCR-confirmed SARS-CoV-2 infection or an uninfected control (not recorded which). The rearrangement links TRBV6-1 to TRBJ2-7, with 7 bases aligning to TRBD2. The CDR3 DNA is TGTGCCAGCAGTCCCATTCTAGCGGAGGGCGAGCAGTACTTC. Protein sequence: CASSPILAEGEQYF.